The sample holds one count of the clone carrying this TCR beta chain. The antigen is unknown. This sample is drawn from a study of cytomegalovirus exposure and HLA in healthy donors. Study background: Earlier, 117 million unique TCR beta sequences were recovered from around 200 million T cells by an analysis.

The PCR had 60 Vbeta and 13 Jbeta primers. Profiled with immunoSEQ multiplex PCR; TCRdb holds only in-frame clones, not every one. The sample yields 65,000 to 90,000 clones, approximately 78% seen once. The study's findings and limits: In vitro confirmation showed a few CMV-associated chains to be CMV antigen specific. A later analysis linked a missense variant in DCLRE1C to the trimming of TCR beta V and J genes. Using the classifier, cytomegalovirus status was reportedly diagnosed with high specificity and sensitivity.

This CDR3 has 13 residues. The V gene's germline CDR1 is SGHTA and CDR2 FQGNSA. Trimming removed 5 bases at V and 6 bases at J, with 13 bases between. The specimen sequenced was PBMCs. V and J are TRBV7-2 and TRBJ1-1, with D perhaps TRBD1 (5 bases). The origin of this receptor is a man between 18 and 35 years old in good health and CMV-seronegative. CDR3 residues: CASSAMQGSEAFF. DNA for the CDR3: TGTGCCAGCAGCGCTATGCAGGGCTCTGAAGCTTTCTTT.